There are a few counts of the clone carrying this TCR beta chain. This specimen belongs to a study of blood T cells in healthy people across ages. The use of a sample-barcoded 5' primer and a J-beta primer mix characterized a second PCR of about 7 to 12 cycles. The authors tagged each cDNA molecule using a template-switch adaptor with 12 random nucleotides. Each CDR3 protein gets one entry after TCRdb re-called the 5' RACE reads with MiXCR. The sample shows about 570,000 distinct CDR3 sequences, roughly a quarter of them seen only once. The CDR3 spans 12 residues. The V gene lost 2 bases and the J gene lost 3 bases, with 6 bases spanning the gap. Per germline, CDR1 DFQATT and CDR2 SNEGSKA (reference sequence). Per sample, a minimum of 6.5 million PBMCs were isolated. The authors extracted at least 5 micrograms of total RNA per sample.

The sequenced material came from blood. The receptor was derived from a woman between 70 and 85 years old in good health. The chain links TRBV20-1 to TRBJ2-3; D perhaps matches TRBD2 (5 bases). In DNA, the CDR3 is TGCAGTGCTAGACCGGGGACAGATACGCAGTATTTT. Residues: CSARPGTDTQYF.